What follows is one T cell receptor beta chain and its context. Its antigen is unknown. The source of the sample is a study of breast tumors, draining lymph nodes, adjacent tissues. Overall study findings and caveats: The data were judged consistent with most tumor T cells coming from lymph node and expanding in tumor.

Samples came from axillary lymph nodes draining the breast cancer. MiXCR, run by TCRdb on the multiplex PCR reads, gives a single entry per CDR3 protein. Here the sample spans around 290,000 distinct CDR3 sequences, more than 30% being singletons. Trimming pared 3 bases from V and 0 bases from J, leaving 9 bases between. The CDR3 runs to 14 residues. The germline gives CDR1 LNHNV, CDR2 YYDKDF (reference sequence). The chain is built from TRBV15 and TRBJ2-7; D remains unclear. The TCR comes from a female donor with breast cancer. Some clones in this sample may be carry-over from other donors' samples. The specimen was axillary lymph node tissue. The CDR3 protein is CATSSPRASYEQYF. Here the CDR3 DNA reads TGTGCCACCAGCAGCCCCAGAGCCTCCTACGAGCAGTACTTC.